This T cell receptor (beta chain) was sequenced during a study of Graves' ophthalmopathy and Graves' hyperthyroidism. Amplification targeted the TCR beta CDR3 regions, with RNA transcripts as the source material. The first round was an RT-PCR with HTBI primers, and the second round was a multiplex PCR. TCRdb ran MiXCR on the multiplex PCR reads and lists one entry per CDR3 protein. The repertoire has approximately 540,000 distinct CDR3 sequences, roughly 39% of them found once; the top ten carry approximately 4.1%. This clonotype was seen a handful of times. Its antigen is not known. Diagnostic conclusions were grounded in clinical symptoms, serum thyroxine, TRAb, thyroid ultrasound and orbital computed tomography. Study-wide results and limits: A model of 13 signatures distinguished ophthalmopathy from stable hyperthyroidism at approximately 90% sensitivity and about 80% specificity.

The TCR was taken from an adult man with Graves' hyperthyroidism. Sequences were obtained from peripheral blood or thyroid tissue (not recorded which).

CDR3 bases: TGTGCCAGCTCACCGTTGGGACAGGACTACGAGCAGTACTTC. Its protein product is CASSPLGQDYEQYF. V and J are TRBV18 and TRBJ2-7; 8 bases map to TRBD1. The CDR3 is 14 amino acids. Trimming took 3 bases from V and 3 from J; bases not matched to a gene: 4. Germline values: CDR1 KGHSH, CDR2 LQKENI.